These 14 T cell receptor beta chains came from one sample sequenced in a study of shared T cell receptors in the human thymus (dated by TCRdb to about 2021). Preparation of the library involved the immunoSEQ multiplex PCR assay. TCRdb provides this immuneACCESS table in a form limited to in-frame rearrangements. Some clones are lacking; in checked studies, under half of them reflect an unresolved V gene, and why the rest are absent is not known. Within this sample are hundreds of thousands of clones, with over 75% of them counted one time only. Roughly 0.0094% of the sample is taken by the ten largest. The sample was also linked to a second study, of human thymus T cells.

The sequencing input was thymocytes. All receptors come from a boy younger than two with a congenital heart defect. Donor details come from another sample of the same person, matched by shared clones.

The chain carries TRBV7-6 and TRBJ2-7; 7 nucleotides match TRBD1. Trimming at V came to 5 bases and at J to 2 bases, leaving 9 bases not matched to a gene. The CDR3 has 15 residues. The V gene's germline CDR1 is SGHVS and CDR2 FNYEAQ. CDR3 nucleotides: TGTGCCAGCAGCCCTGACAGGGAGAGGACCTACGAGCAGTACTTC. The encoded protein is CASSPDRERTYEQYF.

The V and J genes are TRBV2 and TRBJ2-3, with D perhaps TRBD1 (6 bases). Germline V gives CDR1 SNHLY, CDR2 FYNNEI. The CDR3 runs 16 residues. With 2 bases removed from V and 3 bases from J, the gap between germline ends came to 15 bases. CDR3 coding DNA: TGTGCCAGCAGTGAAATACAGGGTCAATCGACAGATACGCAGTATTTT. Amino acid sequence: CASSEIQGQSTDTQYF.

The V gene is TRBV5-1, the J gene TRBJ2-7, with TRBD1 matching 7 bases. Trimming removed 1 base from V and 7 bases from J; junction bases left unmatched: 14. CDR3 length equals 16 residues. The V gene's germline CDR1 is SGHRS and CDR2 YFSETQ. The CDR3 coding sequence is TGCGCCAGCAGCTTGCGGACGACAGGGCCGGTCAAAGAGCAGTACTTC. Its protein product is CASSLRTTGPVKEQYF. Looking up the rest from reference TRBV5-1 and TRBJ2-7 gives the full variable domain: KAGVTQTPRYLIKTRGQQVTLSCSPISGHRSVSWYQQTPGQGLQFLFEYFSETQRNKGNFPGRFSGRQFSNSRSEMNVSTLELGDSALYLCASSLRTTGPVKEQYFGPGTRLTVT.

This clone turned up a few times. The rearrangement uses TRBV5-1 and TRBJ1-2; D is perhaps TRBD1 (5 bases). This CDR3 contains 15 residues. Trimming took off 0 bases at V and 7 bases at J, with 16 bases between the two ends. CDR1 is SGHRS and CDR2 is YFSETQ in the germline V gene. Written as DNA, the CDR3 is TGCGCCAGCAGCTTGGTTGGTGCGGGGGAAGGTGGCTACACCTTC. It codes for CASSLVGAGEGGYTF.

The V call is TRBV19, the J call TRBJ2-2, with unresolved D. The CDR3 length is 14 residues. Trimming took off 7 bases at V and 5 bases at J, with 14 bases between the two ends. Germline V gives CDR1 LNHDA, CDR2 SQIVND (reference sequence). The CDR3 DNA follows: TGTGCCAGTACCCGAGAGAAAAGAACCGGGGAGCTGTTTTTT. Amino acid sequence: CASTREKRTGELFF.

V is TRBV5-6 and J is TRBJ1-6, with D hard to call. V lost 0 bases to trimming and J lost 7 bases, with 14 bases between them. The CDR3 spans 16 residues. Germline values: CDR1 SGHDT, CDR2 YYEEEE. Here the CDR3 DNA reads TGTGCCAGCAGCTTGGGTGCGGGTACGGTGAATTCACCCCTCCACTTT. It specifies CASSLGAGTVNSPLHF.

The V gene is TRBV2, the J gene TRBJ1-2, with D hard to call. The CDR3 length is 14 residues. In germline, CDR1 is SNHLY, CDR2 FYNNEI. V was cut by 4 bases and J by 2 bases, with 11 bases left in between. CDR3 residues: CASSVPGTNYGYTF. CDR3 coding DNA: TGTGCCAGCAGTGTCCCGGGAACAAACTATGGCTACACCTTC.

The J gene is TRBJ2-3, the V gene TRBV7-9; 8 bases are shared with TRBD2. The junction had 8 bases not matched to a gene; V was cut back by 3 bases and J by 0 bases. Germline V gives CDR1 SEHNR, CDR2 FQNEAQ (reference sequence). The CDR3 loop spans 17 amino acids. The DNA for the CDR3 is TGTGCCAGCAGCTTGAGGACTAGCCCTAATAGCACAGATACGCAGTATTTT. Residues: CASSLRTSPNSTDTQYF.

CDR3 residues: CASSPDRVNQPQHF. CDR3 bases: TGTGCCAGCTCACCTGACAGGGTCAATCAGCCCCAGCATTTT. The V call is TRBV18, the J call TRBJ1-5; TRBD1 agrees at 7 bases. This CDR3 is built from 14 residues. The V gene's germline CDR1 is KGHSH and CDR2 LQKENI. J was trimmed by 3 bases and V by 3 bases; bases with no gene match: 2.

In the case of this clone: One junction end does not reproduce the germline sequence, and a read error may be involved. The gene calls are TRBV5-1 and TRBJ1-5, with 12 nucleotides matching TRBD1. CDR3 size: 16 residues. Germline-derived CDR1 and CDR2 are SGHRS and YFSETQ. CDR3 sequence reads: CASSPTGTGGNQPQHF. DNA for the CDR3: TGCGCCAGCAGCCCGACCGGGACAGGGGGCAACCAGCCCCAGCATTTT.

The genes are TRBV5-8 and TRBJ1-3; 8 bases match TRBD1. The CDR3 is 15 amino acids. Germline CDR1 reads SGHTS; CDR2 reads YDEGEE. V was pared by 0 bases and J by 4 bases, with 3 bases of the junction left unmatched. This CDR3 is CASSLGGQVGNTIYF. CDR3 nucleotide sequence: TGTGCCAGCAGCTTGGGGGGACAGGTCGGAAACACCATATATTTT.

This clone has only one observation. The gene calls are TRBV28 and TRBJ2-4, with 8 bases matching TRBD1. CDR1 MDHEN and CDR2 SYDVKM come from the germline V gene. The CDR3 is 19 residues long. The J segment lost 0 bases and the V segment lost 2 bases, leaving 12 bases of the junction unmatched. The CDR3 DNA is TGTGCCAGCAGTTTACGCAGGGGGCTCTCCCTCTTAGCCAAAAACATTCAGTACTTC. Translated, it gives CASSLRRGLSLLAKNIQYF.

This clone was counted once. This rearrangement joins TRBV7-9 to TRBJ2-7; TRBD2 might be the D (7 bases). V lost 1 base to trimming and J lost 0 bases, with 10 bases between them. This CDR3 region has 15 residues. In germline, CDR1 is SEHNR, CDR2 FQNEAQ (reference sequence). The CDR3, as DNA: TGTGCCAGCAGCTTAGAGGGGGGGCTCTCCTACGAGCAGTACTTC. Amino acids: CASSLEGGLSYEQYF. The whole variable domain, filled in from reference TRBV7-9 and TRBJ2-7, reads DTGVSQNPRHKITKRGQNVTFRCDPISEHNRLYWYRQTLGQGPEFLTYFQNEAQLEKSRLLSDRFSAERPKGSFSTLEIQRTEQGDSAMYLCASSLEGGLSYEQYFGPGTRLTVT.

The V call is TRBV9, the J call TRBJ1-4; tentative D call: TRBD1 (5 bases). Germline V gene sequence: CDR1 SGDLS, CDR2 YYNGEE. CDR3 length: 16 amino acids. The V end lost 3 bases, the J end lost 6 bases, and 18 bases lay between the germline ends. The CDR3 loop reads CASSEGLGGEDEKLFF. The DNA of the CDR3 is TGTGCCAGCAGCGAGGGCCTTGGGGGGGAGGATGAAAAACTGTTTTTT.